This entry is about one T cell receptor (beta chain). The antigen remains undetermined. Per the germline V gene, CDR1 is GTSNPN and CDR2 is SVGIG (reference sequence). The V gene end was trimmed by 7 bases and the J gene end by 3 bases; junction bases not matched to a gene: 1. The CDR3 is 12 amino acids. The PCR ran on 60 Vbeta and 13 Jbeta primers. Sequencing was performed with immunoSEQ multiplex PCR; in TCRdb, only in-frame clones are kept and a portion is missing. The sample holds around 99,000 clones, approximately 63% seen once. These data are taken from a study of cytomegalovirus exposure and HLA in healthy donors. Study-level information: Counted in an early data release were 85 million or so unique TCRs from HLA-typed donors. Study conclusions and caveats: In a later analysis, productive TCRs from donors in an Asian-associated ancestry cluster reportedly carried fewer N-insertions than the cohort mean. Several V segments, TRBV6-2 and TRBV6-3 among them, could not be told apart and were dropped. Specificity of three CMV-associated chains for CMV antigens was verified in vitro.

This TCR came from a woman in her 30s in good health and CMV-seronegative. V and J are TRBV30 and TRBJ2-2, with 8 bases aligning to TRBD1. Sequenced input: PBMCs. CDR3 coding DNA: TGTGCCTCAGGGGGCTACACCGGGGAGCTGTTTTTT. Amino acid sequence: CASGGYTGELFF.